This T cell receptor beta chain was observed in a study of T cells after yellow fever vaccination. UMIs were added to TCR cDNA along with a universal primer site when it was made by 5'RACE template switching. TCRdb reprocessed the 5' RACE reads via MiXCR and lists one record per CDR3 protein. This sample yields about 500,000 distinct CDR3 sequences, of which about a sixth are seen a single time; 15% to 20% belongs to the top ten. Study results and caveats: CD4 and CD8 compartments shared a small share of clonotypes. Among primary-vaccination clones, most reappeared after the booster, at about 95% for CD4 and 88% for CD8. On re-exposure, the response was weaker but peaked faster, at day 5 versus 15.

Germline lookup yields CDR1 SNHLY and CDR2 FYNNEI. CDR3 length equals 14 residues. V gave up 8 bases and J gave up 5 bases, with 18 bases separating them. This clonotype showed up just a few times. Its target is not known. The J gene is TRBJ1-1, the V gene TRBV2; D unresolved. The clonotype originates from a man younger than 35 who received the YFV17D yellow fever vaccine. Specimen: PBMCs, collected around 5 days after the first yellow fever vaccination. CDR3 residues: CASPWYPGGTEAFF. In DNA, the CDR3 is TGTGCCAGCCCCTGGTATCCGGGAGGGACTGAAGCTTTCTTT.